This T cell receptor (beta chain) was recorded in a study of TIL therapy for anti-PD-1-resistant metastatic lung cancer. The immunoSEQ assay was v3. Libraries were sequenced to around 2 million read pairs (survey) or roughly 5-6.5 million (deep). Some clones are missing from TCRdb's copy, which holds only in-frame ones; the method was immunoSEQ multiplex PCR. The table includes approximately 95,000 clones, about three fifths detected once. Germline CDR1 reads MNHEY; CDR2 reads SVGAGI. The CDR3 covers 13 residues. Trimming removed 7 bases from V and 0 bases from J, with 9 bases in between. Time point here: pre-treatment sample, taken before nivolumab and TIL therapy. Pleural nodules or supraclavicular lymph nodes made up most of the excised metastases sampled. Patients were adults with stage 4 NSCLC.

The sequencing here drew on tumor tissue, taken at baseline. This chain joins TRBV6-5 and TRBJ1-1; D perhaps matches TRBD1 (5 bases). This TCR derives from a person between 25 and 79 years old with non-small cell lung cancer. The CDR3 DNA reads TGTGCCAGCACCTCACAGGTGAACACTGAAGCTTTCTTT. It yields the protein CASTSQVNTEAFF.